This TCR beta chain was sequenced for a study of T cell clusters in autoimmune cytopenias. Study-wide findings and caveats: TRB repertoire shifts in secondary cytopenia and chronic lymphocytic leukemia mostly reflected lymphoma, not autoimmunity. Primary autoimmune cytopenia patients appeared to lack physiological T cell clusters present in healthy donors.

The CDR3 covers 14 residues. Germline values: CDR1 LNHDA, CDR2 SQIVND (reference sequence). One tube held mixed TRB-A and TRB-B primer pools for touch-down PCR. No DNA is given; TCRdb re-called the multiplex PCR reads and lists each CDR3 protein once. The sample's table shows over 2,500 distinct CDR3 sequences. By frequency, this clonotype registers medium-sized. Its matching antigen is unknown. TRB was amplified from roughly 250 ng of peripheral blood genomic DNA per sample. This chain connects TRBV19 to TRBJ2-6. Sequencing was performed on peripheral blood. This clonotype was obtained from a human donor with an autoimmune cytopenia or autoimmune hepatitis (not recorded which). The CDR3 reads CASATDSGANVLTF. Full variable domain (outside the CDR3, taken from reference TRBV19 and TRBJ2-6): DGGITQSPKYLFRKEGQNVTLSCEQNLNHDAMYWYRQDPGQGLRLIYYSQIVNDFQKGDIAEGYSVSREKKESFPLTVTSAQKNPTAFYLCASATDSGANVLTFGAGSRLTVL.